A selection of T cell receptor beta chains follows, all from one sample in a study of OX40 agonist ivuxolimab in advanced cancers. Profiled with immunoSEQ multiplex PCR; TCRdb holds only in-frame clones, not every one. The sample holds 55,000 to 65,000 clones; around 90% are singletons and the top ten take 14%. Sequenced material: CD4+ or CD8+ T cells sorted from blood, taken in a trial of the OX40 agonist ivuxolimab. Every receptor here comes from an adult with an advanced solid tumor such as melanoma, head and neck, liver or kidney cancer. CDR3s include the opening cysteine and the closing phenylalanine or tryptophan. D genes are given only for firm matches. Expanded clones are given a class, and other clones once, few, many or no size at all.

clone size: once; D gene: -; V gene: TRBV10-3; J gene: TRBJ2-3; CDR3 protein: CAISDRAGPTDTQYF; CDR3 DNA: TGTGCCATCAGTGACCGCGCGGGACCTACAGATACGCAGTATTTT
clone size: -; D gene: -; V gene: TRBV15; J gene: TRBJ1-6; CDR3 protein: CATSRIELSPLHF; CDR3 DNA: TGTGCCACCAGCAGGATCGAGTTATCACCCCTCCACTTT
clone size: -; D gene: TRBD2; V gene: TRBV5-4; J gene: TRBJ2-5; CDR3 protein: CASSGRPGGVGTQYF; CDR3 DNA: TGTGCCAGCAGTGGGCGGCCGGGAGGGGTAGGGACCCAGTACTTC
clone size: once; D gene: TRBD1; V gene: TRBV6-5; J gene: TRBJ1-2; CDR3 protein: CASSTVGTGVYGYTF; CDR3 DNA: TGTGCCAGCAGTACGGTCGGGACAGGGGTCTATGGCTACACCTTC
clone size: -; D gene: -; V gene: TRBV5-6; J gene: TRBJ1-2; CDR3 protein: CASSFVAGYGYTF; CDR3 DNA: TGTGCCAGCAGCTTCGTCGCAGGGTATGGCTACACCTTC
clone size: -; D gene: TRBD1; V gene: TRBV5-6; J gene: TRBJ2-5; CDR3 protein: CASSSYRGGETQYF; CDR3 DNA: TGTGCCAGCAGCTCATACAGGGGTGGCGAGACCCAGTACTTC
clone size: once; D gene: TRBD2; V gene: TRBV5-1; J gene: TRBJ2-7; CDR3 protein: CASSPRGSGQYEQYF; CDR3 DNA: TGCGCCAGCAGCCCCCGGGGTAGCGGGCAGTACGAGCAGTACTTC
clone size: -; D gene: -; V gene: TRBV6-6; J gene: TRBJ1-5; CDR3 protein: CASSYSQSNQPQHF; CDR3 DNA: TGTGCCAGCAGTTACTCCCAGAGCAATCAGCCCCAGCATTTT
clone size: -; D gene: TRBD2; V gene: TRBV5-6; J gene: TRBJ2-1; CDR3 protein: CASGRGSYNEQFF; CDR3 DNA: TGTGCCAGCGGGAGGGGCTCCTACAATGAGCAGTTCTTC
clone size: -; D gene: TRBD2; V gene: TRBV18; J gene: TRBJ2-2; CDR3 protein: CASSKTSGRFVGELFF; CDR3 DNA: TGTGCCAGCTCAAAGACTAGCGGGAGGTTCGTCGGGGAGCTGTTTTTT
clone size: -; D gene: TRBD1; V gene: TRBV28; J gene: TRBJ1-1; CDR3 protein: CASSVPGQGRTEAFF; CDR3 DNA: TGTGCCAGCAGTGTACCGGGACAGGGGAGGACTGAAGCTTTCTTT
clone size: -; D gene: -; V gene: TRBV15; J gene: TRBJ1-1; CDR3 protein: CATSSPWGGQTEAFF; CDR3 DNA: TGTGCCACCAGCAGTCCCTGGGGGGGCCAGACTGAAGCTTTCTTT
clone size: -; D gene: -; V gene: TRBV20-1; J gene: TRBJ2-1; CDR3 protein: CSATYGHEQFF; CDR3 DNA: TGCAGTGCCACTTACGGGCATGAGCAGTTCTTC
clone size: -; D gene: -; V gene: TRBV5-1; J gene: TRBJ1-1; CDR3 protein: CASSWGQNTEAFF; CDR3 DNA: TGCGCCAGCAGCTGGGGACAGAACACTGAAGCTTTCTTT
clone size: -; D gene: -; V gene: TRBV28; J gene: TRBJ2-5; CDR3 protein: CASSTSGAQETQYF; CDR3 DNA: TGTGCCAGCAGTACCTCCGGGGCCCAAGAGACCCAGTACTTC
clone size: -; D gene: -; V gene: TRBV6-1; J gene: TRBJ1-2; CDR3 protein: CASSTTSGHLAWAF; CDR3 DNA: TGTGCCAGCAGTACGACGTCCGGACACCTAGCTTGGGCCTTC
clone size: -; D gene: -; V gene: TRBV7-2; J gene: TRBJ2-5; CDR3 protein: CASSQEWSEETQYF; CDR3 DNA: TGTGCCAGCAGCCAGGAGTGGTCTGAAGAGACCCAGTACTTC
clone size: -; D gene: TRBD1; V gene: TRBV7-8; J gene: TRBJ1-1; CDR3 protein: CASSLTGAQAFF; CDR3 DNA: TGTGCCAGCAGCTTGACAGGGGCGCAAGCTTTCTTT
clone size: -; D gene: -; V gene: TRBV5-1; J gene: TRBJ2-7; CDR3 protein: CASSEGFLYEQYF; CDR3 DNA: TGCGCCAGCAGCGAAGGTTTCCTCTACGAGCAGTACTTC
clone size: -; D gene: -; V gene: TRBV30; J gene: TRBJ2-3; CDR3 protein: CAWSPSTSADTQYF; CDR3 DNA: TGTGCCTGGAGTCCGTCCACAAGCGCAGATACGCAGTATTTT
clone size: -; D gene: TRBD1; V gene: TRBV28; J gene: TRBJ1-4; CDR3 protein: CASSQDRGTEKLFF; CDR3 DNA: TGTGCCAGCAGCCAGGACAGGGGTACTGAAAAACTGTTTTTT
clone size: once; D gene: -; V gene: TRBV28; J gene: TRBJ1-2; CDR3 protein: CASSLLDKDYGYTF; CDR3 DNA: TGTGCCAGCAGTTTACTGGACAAGGACTATGGCTACACCTTC
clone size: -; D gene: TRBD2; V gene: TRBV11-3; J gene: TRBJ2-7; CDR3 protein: CASSSLGGLAVYEQYF; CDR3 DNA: TGTGCCAGCAGCTCCCTTGGGGGACTAGCGGTCTACGAGCAGTACTTC
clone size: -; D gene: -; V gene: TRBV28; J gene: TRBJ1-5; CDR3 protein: CASSLSGRYSNQPQHF; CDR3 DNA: TGTGCCAGCAGTTTATCCGGGAGGTATAGCAATCAGCCCCAGCATTTT
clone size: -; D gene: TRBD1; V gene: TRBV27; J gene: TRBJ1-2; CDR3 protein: CASSFHDRGDGYTF; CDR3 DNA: TGTGCCAGCAGTTTTCACGACAGGGGTGATGGCTACACCTTC
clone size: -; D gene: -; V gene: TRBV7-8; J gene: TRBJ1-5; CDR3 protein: CASSSGTPGGYSNQPQHF; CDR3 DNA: TGTGCCAGCAGCTCCGGGACACCGGGGGGATATAGCAATCAGCCCCAGCATTTT
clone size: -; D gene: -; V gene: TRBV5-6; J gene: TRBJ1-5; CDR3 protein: CASSRTGLGQPQHF; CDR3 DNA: TGTGCCAGCAGCAGAACAGGGTTGGGGCAGCCCCAGCATTTT
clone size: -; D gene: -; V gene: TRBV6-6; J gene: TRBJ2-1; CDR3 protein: CASSYRGGTNEQFF; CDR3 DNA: TGTGCCAGCAGTTACCGGGGTGGGACGAATGAGCAGTTCTTC
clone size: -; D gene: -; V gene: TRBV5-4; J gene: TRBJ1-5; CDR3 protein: CASSLGGGDQPQHF; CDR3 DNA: TGTGCCAGCAGCTTGGGGGGGGGCGATCAGCCCCAGCATTTT
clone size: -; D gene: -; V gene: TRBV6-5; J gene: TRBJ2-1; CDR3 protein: CASRREGSYNEQFF; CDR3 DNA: TGTGCCAGCCGAAGAGAGGGGTCCTACAATGAGCAGTTCTTC
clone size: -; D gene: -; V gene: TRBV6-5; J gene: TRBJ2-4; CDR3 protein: CASSYSAQGGGIQYF; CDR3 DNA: TGTGCCAGCAGTTACTCGGCCCAGGGAGGCGGCATTCAGTACTTC
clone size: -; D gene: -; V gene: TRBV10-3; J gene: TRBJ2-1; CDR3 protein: CAISVGGPWEQFF; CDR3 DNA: TGTGCCATCAGTGTGGGCGGCCCATGGGAGCAGTTCTTC
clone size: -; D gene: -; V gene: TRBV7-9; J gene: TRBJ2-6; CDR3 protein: CASADLSGANVLTF; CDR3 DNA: TGTGCCAGCGCGGACCTCTCTGGGGCCAACGTCCTGACTTTC
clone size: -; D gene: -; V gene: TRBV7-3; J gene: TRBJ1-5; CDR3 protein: CASTRGLSNQPQHF; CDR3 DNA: TGTGCCAGCACCCGGGGGCTCAGCAATCAGCCCCAGCATTTT
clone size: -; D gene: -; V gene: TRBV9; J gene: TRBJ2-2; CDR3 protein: CASIDLRKGTGELFF; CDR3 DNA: TGTGCCAGCATCGACCTAAGGAAGGGCACCGGGGAGCTGTTTTTT
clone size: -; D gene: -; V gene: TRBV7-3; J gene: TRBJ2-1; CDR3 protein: CASSYTTDSNEQFF; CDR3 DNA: TGTGCCAGCAGCTACACCACGGATTCCAATGAGCAGTTCTTC
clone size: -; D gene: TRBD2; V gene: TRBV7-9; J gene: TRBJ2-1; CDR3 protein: CASSPASGRLGEQFF; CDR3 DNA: TGTGCCAGCAGCCCCGCTAGCGGGAGACTCGGTGAGCAGTTCTTC
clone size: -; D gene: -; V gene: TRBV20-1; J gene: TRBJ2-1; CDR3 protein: CSARANEQFF; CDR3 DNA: TGCAGTGCTAGAGCCAATGAGCAGTTCTTC
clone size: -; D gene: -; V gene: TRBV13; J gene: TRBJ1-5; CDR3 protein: CASSHTPGEWDGGANQPQHF; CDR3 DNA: TGTGCCAGCAGCCATACCCCAGGGGAGTGGGACGGGGGGGCAAATCAGCCCCAGCATTTT
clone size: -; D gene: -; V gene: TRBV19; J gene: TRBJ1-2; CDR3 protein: CASSTAGNYGYTF; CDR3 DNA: TGTGCCAGTAGTACTGCAGGAAACTATGGCTACACCTTC
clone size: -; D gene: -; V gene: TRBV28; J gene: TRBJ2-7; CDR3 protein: CASGRGTYEQYF; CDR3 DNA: TGTGCCAGCGGTCGGGGAACCTACGAGCAGTACTTC
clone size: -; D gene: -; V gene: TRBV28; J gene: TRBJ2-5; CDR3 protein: CASGISRRETQYF; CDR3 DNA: TGTGCCAGCGGAATTAGCAGGAGGGAGACCCAGTACTTC
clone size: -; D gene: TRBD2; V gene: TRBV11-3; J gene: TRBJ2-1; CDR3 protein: CASSLRLADHQQFF; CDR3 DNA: TGTGCCAGCAGCTTAAGGCTAGCGGACCACCAGCAGTTCTTC
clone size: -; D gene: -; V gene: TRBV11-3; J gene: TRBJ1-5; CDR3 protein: CASSLTVNQPQHF; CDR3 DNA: TGTGCCAGCAGCTTAACAGTGAATCAGCCCCAGCATTTT
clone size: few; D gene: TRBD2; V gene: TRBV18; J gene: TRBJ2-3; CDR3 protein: CASSPPSSGYTDTQYF; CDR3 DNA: TGTGCCAGCTCACCACCGTCTAGCGGTTACACAGATACGCAGTATTTT
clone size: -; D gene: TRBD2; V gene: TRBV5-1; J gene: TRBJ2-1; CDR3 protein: CASSLVVAGVNEQFF; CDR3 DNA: TGCGCCAGCAGCTTGGTAGTAGCGGGAGTCAATGAGCAGTTCTTC
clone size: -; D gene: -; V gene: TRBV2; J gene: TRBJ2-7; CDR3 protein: CASTQVYEQYF; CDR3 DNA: TGTGCCAGCACCCAAGTCTACGAGCAGTACTTC